What follows describes a single T cell receptor beta chain. TCRdb's table, derived via immunoSEQ multiplex PCR, lists solely in-frame clones and lacks some. This sample has about 1.1 million clones; approximately 80% occur once, and the top ten carry roughly 0.61%. The V gene's germline CDR1 is MNHEY and CDR2 SVGAGI. V was shortened by 2 bases and J by 5 bases, with 12 bases between the two germline ends. This CDR3 contains 14 residues. These data are taken from a study of shared clonotypes between healthy human individuals. Donors comprised healthy HIV-negative adults lacking recent acute infections or vaccinations.

This chain uses TRBV6-5 with TRBJ1-1; D may be TRBD1 (6 bases). The TCR was taken from a man in his late teens or twenties in good health. Some clones in this sample may be carry-over from other donors' samples. Sequenced input: memory CD4+ T cells from PBMCs. Documented subset: CD45RA-negative fraction. DNA for the CDR3: TGTGCCAGCAGTTACAGGGGGTCTGGTACTGAAGCTTTCTTT. This gives the protein CASSYRGSGTEAFF.